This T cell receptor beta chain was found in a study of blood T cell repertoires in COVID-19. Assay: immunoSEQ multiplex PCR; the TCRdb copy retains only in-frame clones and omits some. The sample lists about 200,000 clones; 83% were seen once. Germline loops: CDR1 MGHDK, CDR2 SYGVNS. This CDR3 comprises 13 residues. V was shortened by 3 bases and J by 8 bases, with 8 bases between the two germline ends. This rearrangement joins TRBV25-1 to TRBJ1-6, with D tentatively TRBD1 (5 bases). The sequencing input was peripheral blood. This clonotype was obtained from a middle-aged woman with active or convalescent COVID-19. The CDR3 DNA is TGTGCCAGCAGTGACGGGACTGATTCACCCCTCCACTTT. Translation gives CASSDGTDSPLHF.